Following are 5 T cell receptor beta chains from one sample sequenced in a study of Tregs in tolerant kidney transplant recipients. Libraries were prepared by immunoSEQ multiplex PCR; TCRdb keeps only in-frame clonotypes and omits some of them. The top ten hold 5.5% to 7% of the sample, which has thousands of clones, roughly 42% seen once. Their antigens remain unidentified. The sample was CD8+ T cells from blood cultured with allogeneic cells. The receptors originated from a human donor in good health.

In this sample, this clone is large. This chain connects TRBV7-9 to TRBJ2-5, with a weak D call TRBD2 (5 bases). Germline assignment: CDR1 SEHNR and CDR2 FQNEAQ (reference sequence). V lost 5 bases to trimming and J lost 4 bases, with 17 bases between them. There are 15 residues in the CDR3. This CDR3 is CASSLERVLGETQYF. CDR3 DNA: TGTGCCAGCAGCCTAGAGAGGGTGTTGGGAGAGACCCAGTACTTC.

The rearrangement uses TRBV7-9 and TRBJ2-1; D call uncertain. Trimming stripped 4 bases from V and 6 bases from J, with 13 bases between. This CDR3 has 14 residues. Germline CDR1 reads SEHNR; CDR2 reads FQNEAQ (reference sequence). CDR3 sequence reads: CASSSLDSGNEQFF. The DNA of the CDR3 is TGTGCCAGCAGCTCCCTTGACTCGGGCAATGAGCAGTTCTTC. The whole variable domain, filled in from reference TRBV7-9 and TRBJ2-1, reads DTGVSQNPRHKITKRGQNVTFRCDPISEHNRLYWYRQTLGQGPEFLTYFQNEAQLEKSRLLSDRFSAERPKGSFSTLEIQRTEQGDSAMYLCASSSLDSGNEQFFGPGTRLTVL.

V usage is TRBV7-3 and J usage is TRBJ1-1, with no clear D. The CDR3 sequence is 13 residues long. CDR1 is SGHTA, CDR2 FQGTGA, per germline. Between the trimmed V and J ends, which lost 5 bases and 4 bases, there was a span of 11 bases. CDR3 protein: CASSTGRGTEAFF. CDR3 sequence (DNA): TGTGCCAGCAGCACCGGACGAGGCACTGAAGCTTTCTTT. Combining the CDR3 with reference TRBV7-3 and TRBJ1-1 gives the whole variable domain GAGVSQTPSNKVTEKGKYVELRCDPISGHTALYWYRQSLGQGPEFLIYFQGTGAADDSGLPNDRFFAVRPEGSVSTLKIQRTERGDSAVYLCASSTGRGTEAFFGQGTRLTVV.

The chain carries TRBV28 and TRBJ1-1; D not resolved. The CDR3 has 13 residues. V was shortened by 1 base and J by 11 bases, with 14 bases between the two germline ends. CDR1 is MDHEN and CDR2 is SYDVKM in the germline V gene. The chain's CDR3 is CASSLSPGSGAFF. In nucleotides, the CDR3 is TGTGCCAGCAGTTTATCGCCCGGATCCGGTGCTTTCTTT.

By share of the sample, this clone is medium-sized. This rearrangement joins TRBV7-9 to TRBJ2-7, with 7 bases matching TRBD2. The CDR3 length is 13 residues. V gave up 5 bases and J gave up 2 bases; unmatched junction bases: 3. From germline, CDR1 is SEHNR and CDR2 FQNEAQ (reference sequence). The CDR3 protein is CASSAGLAYEQYF. The DNA for the CDR3 is TGTGCCAGCAGCGCAGGACTAGCCTACGAGCAGTACTTC. Complete variable domain (other parts from reference TRBV7-9 and TRBJ2-7): DTGVSQNPRHKITKRGQNVTFRCDPISEHNRLYWYRQTLGQGPEFLTYFQNEAQLEKSRLLSDRFSAERPKGSFSTLEIQRTEQGDSAMYLCASSAGLAYEQYFGPGTRLTVT.